The rows below give T cell receptor beta chains drawn from one sample of a study of blood T cell repertoires in COVID-19. Sequenced by immunoSEQ multiplex PCR; TCRdb stores in-frame clones only, minus some. The sample holds roughly 300,000 clones, about 89% seen once. Sample: PBMCs or T cells enriched from blood (not recorded which). The receptors come from a young woman who had recovered from COVID-19. Both conserved end residues are part of each CDR3. D genes are given only for firm matches. Only some rows state a clone size, as once, few, many or a class for expanded clones.

length: 15; size: -; V: TRBV9; D: TRBD1; J: TRBJ1-2; DNA: TGTGCCAGCAGCCCTCGGGACAGGGGGAACTATGGCTACACCTTC; CDR3: CASSPRDRGNYGYTF
length: 14; size: -; V: TRBV4-3; D: -; J: TRBJ2-1; DNA: TGCGCCAGCAGCCAAGAGGGGGGTAGTAATGAGCAGTTCTTC; CDR3: CASSQEGGSNEQFF
length: 14; size: -; V: TRBV4-3; D: -; J: TRBJ2-5; DNA: TGCGCCAGCAGCCAAGGGGGACACCGAGAGACCCAGTACTTC; CDR3: CASSQGGHRETQYF
length: 15; size: -; V: TRBV2; D: TRBD1; J: TRBJ1-2; DNA: TGTGCCAGCAGCGCCGGGACAGGGGAGGCCTATGGCTACACCTTC; CDR3: CASSAGTGEAYGYTF
length: 15; size: few; V: TRBV28; D: -; J: TRBJ2-3; DNA: TGTGCCAGCAGTTTAGCAGGGCCGGGGGTAGATACGCAGTATTTT; CDR3: CASSLAGPGVDTQYF
length: 13; size: -; V: TRBV5-1; D: -; J: TRBJ1-2; DNA: TGCGCCAGCAGCTTACAGGGCGACTATGGCTACACCTTC; CDR3: CASSLQGDYGYTF
length: 16; size: once; V: TRBV7-2; D: TRBD2; J: TRBJ2-3; DNA: TGTGCCAGCAGCTCAGGGGTAGCGGGGGGCACAGATACGCAGTATTTT; CDR3: CASSSGVAGGTDTQYF
length: 18; size: -; V: TRBV19; D: -; J: TRBJ2-6; DNA: TGTGCCAGTAGATTACAGGGGGGGGCCTGGTCTGGGGCCAACGTCCTGACTTTC; CDR3: CASRLQGGAWSGANVLTF
length: 18; size: once; V: TRBV30; D: -; J: TRBJ2-6; DNA: TGTGCCTGGAGTGTACTGATGGGGCGGGGAGCTGGGGCCAACGTCCTGACTTTC; CDR3: CAWSVLMGRGAGANVLTF
length: 13; size: -; V: TRBV12-3/TRBV12-4; D: -; J: TRBJ2-7; DNA: TGTGCCAGCAGTTTTGGGGGCCGCGACGAGCAGTACTTC; CDR3: CASSFGGRDEQYF
length: 16; size: -; V: TRBV2; D: TRBD1; J: TRBJ2-7; DNA: TGTGCCAGCAGTGACTGGGACAGGCTAGTTGGGAACGAGCAGTACTTC; CDR3: CASSDWDRLVGNEQYF
length: 16; size: -; V: TRBV30; D: -; J: TRBJ1-1; DNA: TGTGCCTGGAGGCCCCCCAAAGCAGGGTGGGTTGCTGAAGCTTTCTTT; CDR3: CAWRPPKAGWVAEAFF
length: 11; size: -; V: TRBV20-1; D: -; J: TRBJ2-7; DNA: TGCAGTGCTAGAGATCTCAGGGTTGAGTACTTC; CDR3: CSARDLRVEYF
length: 16; size: -; V: TRBV5-6; D: TRBD2; J: TRBJ2-3; DNA: TGTGCCAGCAGCTTGGGACTAGCGGAGATCACAGATACGCAGTATTTT; CDR3: CASSLGLAEITDTQYF
length: 13; size: -; V: TRBV5-1; D: -; J: TRBJ1-1; DNA: TGCGCCAGCAGCCCCGGTGGGAACACTGAAGCTTTCTTT; CDR3: CASSPGGNTEAFF
length: 15; size: -; V: TRBV6-5; D: -; J: TRBJ1-2; DNA: TGTGCCAGCAGTCCCCGGTCCAGGGAAAGGGTTGGCTACACCTTC; CDR3: CASSPRSRERVGYTF
length: 15; size: once; V: TRBV2; D: -; J: TRBJ1-5; DNA: TGTGCCAGCAGTAATACAGGGATCAGCAATCAGCCCCAGCATTTT; CDR3: CASSNTGISNQPQHF
length: 16; size: once; V: TRBV4-1; D: TRBD1; J: TRBJ1-5; DNA: TGCGCCAGCAGCCTCTCCTCCGACAGGGCCGATCAGCCCCAGCATTTT; CDR3: CASSLSSDRADQPQHF
length: 14; size: -; V: TRBV2; D: TRBD1; J: TRBJ2-7; DNA: TGTGCCAGCAGTGCTGACAGGGCCCCCTACGAGCAGTACTTC; CDR3: CASSADRAPYEQYF
length: 15; size: -; V: TRBV10-3; D: -; J: TRBJ1-1; DNA: TGTGCCATCAGCCCCTGGGGAGAGATGAACACTGAAGCTTTCTTT; CDR3: CAISPWGEMNTEAFF
length: 14; size: -; V: TRBV28; D: TRBD1; J: TRBJ1-2; DNA: TGTGCCAGCAGTAGGACAGGGGGCAACAGTGGCTACACCTTC; CDR3: CASSRTGGNSGYTF
length: 13; size: -; V: TRBV27; D: -; J: TRBJ1-2; DNA: TGTGCCAGCAGTTTATTTCAGGGCTATGGCTACACCTTC; CDR3: CASSLFQGYGYTF
length: 15; size: few; V: TRBV10-3; D: TRBD1; J: TRBJ1-1; DNA: TGTGCCATCAGTCCCGGACAGGCGTCGAACACTGAAGCTTTCTTT; CDR3: CAISPGQASNTEAFF
length: 14; size: -; V: TRBV13; D: -; J: TRBJ1-1; DNA: TGTGCCAGCAGCCTCGAAACCGGGAACACTGAAGCTTTCTTT; CDR3: CASSLETGNTEAFF
length: 13; size: -; V: TRBV2; D: TRBD1; J: TRBJ1-2; DNA: TGTGCCAGCAGTCGACAGGGGCTCTATGGCTACACCTTC; CDR3: CASSRQGLYGYTF
length: 14; size: -; V: TRBV14; D: TRBD1; J: TRBJ1-1; DNA: TGTGCCAGCGATCTGTACAGGGGGAACACTGAAGCTTTCTTT; CDR3: CASDLYRGNTEAFF
length: 16; size: -; V: TRBV7-2; D: -; J: TRBJ2-2; DNA: TGTGCCAGCAGCTTTCGTAGCGCTACGAACACCGGGGAGCTGTTTTTT; CDR3: CASSFRSATNTGELFF
length: 14; size: -; V: TRBV2; D: -; J: TRBJ1-1; DNA: TGTGCCAGCAGCACCTGGACAGCCAACACTGAAGCTTTCTTT; CDR3: CASSTWTANTEAFF
length: 17; size: -; V: TRBV3-1/TRBV3-2; D: -; J: TRBJ1-3; DNA: TGTGCCAGCAACACCAGAACTGCAGGACTCTCTGGAAACACCATATATTTT; CDR3: CASNTRTAGLSGNTIYF
length: 13; size: -; V: TRBV7-9; D: -; J: TRBJ1-2; DNA: TGTGCCAGCAGCCCTCCCGGGAACTATGGCTACACCTTC; CDR3: CASSPPGNYGYTF
length: 17; size: -; V: TRBV6-2/TRBV6-3; D: -; J: TRBJ2-2; DNA: TGTGCCAGCAGTTACGAGGACACAGGTAAGGACACCGGGGAGCTGTTTTTT; CDR3: CASSYEDTGKDTGELFF
length: 18; size: -; V: TRBV7-8; D: TRBD2; J: TRBJ2-4; DNA: TGTGCCAGCAGCTCCGCAAATAGCGGGGGTACCGCCAAAAACATTCAGTACTTC; CDR3: CASSSANSGGTAKNIQYF
length: 15; size: -; V: TRBV5-1; D: -; J: TRBJ2-5; DNA: TGCGCCAGCAGTAATACAGTGGGGGCCCAGGAGACCCAGTACTTC; CDR3: CASSNTVGAQETQYF
length: 13; size: -; V: TRBV2; D: -; J: TRBJ1-1; DNA: TGTGCCAGCAGTATGGACAGGAACACTGAAGCTTTCTTT; CDR3: CASSMDRNTEAFF
length: 12; size: few; V: TRBV5-1; D: -; J: TRBJ2-3; DNA: TGCGCCAGCAGCTTCCTCGCGGATACGCAGTATTTT; CDR3: CASSFLADTQYF
length: 15; size: -; V: TRBV7-3; D: -; J: TRBJ2-1; DNA: TGTGCCAGCAGCTTAAGGGGGGTTTCCTACAATGAGCAGTTCTTC; CDR3: CASSLRGVSYNEQFF